This entry is about one T cell receptor beta chain. The antigen is undetermined. This sample is part of a study of shared clonotypes between healthy human individuals. Splitting the CD4+ cells yielded a CD45RA+ naive subset and a CD45RA-negative memory subset. Sequenced by immunoSEQ multiplex PCR; TCRdb stores in-frame clones only, minus some. The table lists over a million clones, about 76% of them singletons. Study results and limitations: Sharing across four donors was highest in naive CD4 (around 5%) and lowest in memory CD8 (about 0.4%). It was the few donors that limited the genetic and exposure-history diversity represented. Clonotypes not shared had lower generation probabilities than those common to all four donors.

V lost 0 bases and J 4 bases, leaving 13 bases between the germline ends. CDR1 SGHRS and CDR2 YFSETQ come from the germline V gene. The CDR3 is 15 residues long. The sequencing sample was made of memory CD4+ T cells sorted from blood. Subset: CD45RA-negative fraction. V is TRBV5-1 and J is TRBJ1-1, with a weak D call TRBD1 (6 bases). This sequence was found in a man aged 18 to 29 in good health. This chain's CDR3 is CASSLAAGEATEAFF. DNA for the CDR3: TGCGCCAGCAGCTTGGCAGCAGGGGAGGCCACTGAAGCTTTCTTT.